This T cell receptor (beta chain) emerged from a study of CD8 T cells in Susac syndrome. Study-wide findings and caveats: As acknowledged by the study, its TCR sequencing and HLA analysis included a relatively small number of individuals.

CD8+ and CD4+ T cells from blood underwent TCR beta sequencing, which was carried out in a high-throughput format. CDR3 length: 16 residues. The V gene end was trimmed by 8 bases and the J gene end by 7 bases; junction bases not matched to a gene: 13. Germline loops: CDR1 MNHEY, CDR2 SMNVEV (reference sequence). RNA, at about 0.45 to 1 ug, was reverse transcribed with random hexamers. Amplification of TCR beta CDR3 used immunoSEQ multiplex PCR across 54 Vbeta and 13 Jbeta. TCRdb re-called the immunoSEQ multiplex PCR reads with MiXCR, one entry per CDR3 protein. Seen here are roughly 180,000 distinct CDR3 sequences, around 96% observed once, and the top ten hold 0.13% to 0.15%. On this clonotype itself: Its antigen remains unknown.

This chain links TRBV27 with TRBJ2-1, with 11 bases lining up with TRBD2. The source is a human donor in good health. Sequencing was done on a sample of CD4+ T cells from PBMCs. The CDR3 here is CASRIKLAGVKNEQFF. The CDR3 DNA reads TGTGCCAGCCGTATCAAACTAGCGGGGGTAAAGAATGAGCAGTTCTTC.